The 23 T cell receptor beta chains presented below share a single source sample, sequenced in a study of blood T cells in healthy people across ages. A sample-barcoded 5' primer and a J-beta primer mix were used in a second PCR of about 7 to 12 cycles. One entry per CDR3 protein results from TCRdb running MiXCR on the 5' RACE reads. The sample holds 1.5 million to 2 million distinct CDR3 sequences, about 28% seen once. The sequenced sample was blood. All receptors derive from a woman under 40 in good health.

The chain recombines TRBV6-2 or TRBV6-3 with TRBJ2-6, with 11 bases lining up with TRBD1. Germline V gives CDR1 MNHEY, CDR2 SVGEGT. The length of the CDR3 is 18 residues. Losses at the gene ends were 8 bases for V and 2 bases for J; bases not matched to a gene: 11. The CDR3 coding sequence is TGTGCCAGCCTGCCACCGGGACAGGGGGGACCTGGGGCCAACGTCCTGACTTTC. This encodes CASLPPGQGGPGANVLTF.

The V and J genes are TRBV5-4 and TRBJ2-4; either TRBD1 or TRBD2 may fit D (6 bases each). The end of the DNA aligns better with TRBJ2-7, so the J call may be wrong. Germline V gives CDR1 SGHNT, CDR2 YYREEE (reference sequence). CDR3 length: 14 amino acids. CDR3 nucleotides: TGTGCCAGCAGCTCCGTGGGGGGCCCCCACGAGCAGTACTTC. Translation gives CASSSVGGPHEQYF.

This clonotype was seen a handful of times. The genes are TRBV6-5 and TRBJ1-4; D uncertain. This CDR3 comprises 14 residues. The V end lost 0 bases, the J end lost 10 bases, and 12 bases lay between the germline ends. CDR1 and CDR2 (germline): MNHEY, SVGAGI. CDR3 DNA sequence: TGTGCCAGCAGTTACTCGGAACGGAGTGGAAAACTGTTTTTT. Translating gives CASSYSERSGKLFF.

The chain links TRBV6-1 to TRBJ1-5, with a possible D match to TRBD1 (5 bases). This CDR3 spans 15 amino acids. Germline lookup yields CDR1 MNHNS and CDR2 SASEGT. Deletions cut 8 bases from V and 4 bases from J, with 18 bases between. The CDR3 spells CASVGGLGNNQPQHF. The CDR3 nucleotides are TGTGCCAGCGTGGGGGGACTGGGAAATAATCAGCCCCAGCATTTT.

This clonotype came up many times. The rearrangement joins TRBV10-3 to TRBJ2-5; D may be TRBD2 (5 bases). CDR3 length: 14 residues. CDR1 and CDR2 (germline): ENHRY, SYGVKD. The V gene lost 2 bases and the J gene lost 5 bases, with 12 bases spanning the gap. The CDR3 DNA reads as TGTGCCATCAGTGAGGAGGGCGTACGGGAGACCCAGTACTTC. It codes for CAISEEGVRETQYF.

The count of this clonotype is one. The chain links TRBV28 to TRBJ1-2, with 7 bases that match TRBD1. Germline loops: CDR1 MDHEN, CDR2 SYDVKM. This CDR3 region has 13 residues. Trimming at V came to 4 bases and at J to 8 bases, leaving 7 bases not matched to a gene. CDR3 sequence reads: CASSSPDRKGYTF. CDR3 bases: TGTGCCAGCAGTTCCCCGGACAGGAAGGGCTACACCTTC.

Details on this clonotype: A junction boundary mismatches the germline segment, possibly from a read error. The chain employs TRBV6-5 and TRBJ1-6; D remains unclear. CDR1 and CDR2 (germline): MNHEY, SVGAGI. The CDR3 sequence is 13 residues long. CDR3 nucleotide sequence: TGTGCCAGCAGGGACCCCGCCGGGTCACCCCCCCACTTT. This encodes CASRDPAGSPPHF.

This clonotype has at least ten counts. The chain joins TRBV4-2 to TRBJ2-1; 9 nucleotides match TRBD2. The CDR3 contains 14 residues. J gave up 9 bases and V 2 bases, and 5 bases lay outside the gene matches. CDR1 and CDR2 (germline): LGHNA, YNFKEQ. The CDR3 nucleotides read TGTGCCAGCAGCCAAAGGGGACTAGCAGCTGAGCAGTTCTTC. Its protein product is CASSQRGLAAEQFF.

Comments on this clonotype: A read error may be the cause here, since a much bigger clone is one base away. V usage is TRBV12-3 or TRBV12-4 and J usage is TRBJ1-5; the D gene is possibly TRBD1 (6 bases). V was cut by 6 bases and J by 3 bases, with 12 bases left in between. The CDR3 loop spans 14 amino acids. CDR3 region: CASRSTGNNQPQHF. CDR3 nucleotides: TGTGCCAGCAGGTCGACAGGTAACAATCAGCCCCAGCATTTT.

The gene calls are TRBV24-1 and TRBJ2-2, with D perhaps being TRBD1 or TRBD2 (5 bases each). Germline loops: CDR1 KGHDR, CDR2 SFDVKD. Trimming stripped 5 bases from V and 1 base from J, with 19 bases between. The CDR3 extends over 18 amino acids. The DNA of the CDR3 is TGTGCCACCAGTGCCCTGGCAGGGACCCCTAAGAACACCGGGGAGCTGTTTTTT. This translates into CATSALAGTPKNTGELFF.

Turning to this clonotype: One end of the junction does not line up with germline, which may come from a read error. This sequence joins TRBV7-6 and TRBJ2-7; 11 bases align to TRBD2. This CDR3 is 16 amino acids long. CDR1 is SGHVS and CDR2 is FNYEAQ in the germline V gene. Written as DNA, the CDR3 is TGTGCCGGCAGCTTAGGGGTAGCGGGGGGGCCAACCGAGCAGTACTTC. Protein product: CAGSLGVAGGPTEQYF.

This rearrangement joins TRBV7-2 to TRBJ2-1; TRBD2 agrees at 9 bases. Germline CDR1 and CDR2: SGHTA and FQGNSA. The CDR3 is made up of 15 amino acids. J lost 5 bases, V lost 4 bases, and 6 bases had no gene match. This chain's CDR3 is CTSSYLTSGHNEQFF. The CDR3 nucleotides read TGTACCAGCAGCTACCTGACTAGCGGACACAATGAGCAGTTCTTC. The full variable domain, in which reference TRBV7-2 and TRBJ2-1 provide the parts outside the CDR3, is GAGVSQSPSNKVTEKGKDVELRCDPISGHTALYWYRQSLGQGLEFLIYFQGNSAPDKSGLPSDRFSAERTGGSVSTLTIQRTQQEDSAVYLCTSSYLTSGHNEQFFGPGTRLTVL.

The CDR3 DNA sequence: TGTGCCAGCAGCCAAGGATTAGGTCCGCGGTACTTC. Its translation: CASSQGLGPRYF. The chain is built from TRBV14 and TRBJ2-7; D is unresolved. Germline V gene data show CDR1 as SGHDN and CDR2 as FVKESK. The CDR3 is 12 residues long. Trimming cost V 1 base and J 12 bases, with 13 bases left between them.

This clonotype showed up many times. The rearrangement joins TRBV18 to TRBJ2-5, with TRBD1 as a possible D gene (5 bases). CDR1 KGHSH and CDR2 LQKENI come from the germline V gene. The CDR3 loop spans 15 amino acids. Trimming removed 5 bases at V and 1 base at J, with 14 bases between. CDR3 in amino acids: CASSSRQGIQETQYF. CDR3 nucleotides: TGTGCCAGCTCATCCCGGCAGGGAATCCAAGAGACCCAGTACTTC.

The chain couples TRBV15 to TRBJ2-7; 10 bases fit TRBD2. The length of the CDR3 is 14 residues. V trimming: 3 bases; J trimming: 5 bases; junction bases outside the gene matches: 4. Germline CDR1 and CDR2: LNHNV and YYDKDF (reference sequence). The CDR3 sequence: CATSRNGTSDEQYF. In DNA form, the CDR3 reads TGTGCCACCAGCAGGAACGGGACTAGCGACGAGCAGTACTTC.

This clonotype appeared a few times. V is TRBV2 and J is TRBJ2-3, with 11 bases lining up with TRBD2. Germline V CDR1 and CDR2: SNHLY, FYNNEI. The CDR3 extends over 15 amino acids. V trimming: 2 bases; J trimming: 4 bases; junction bases outside the gene matches: 2. CDR3 in amino acids: CASSELAGGADTQYF. The CDR3 nucleotides are TGTGCCAGCAGTGAACTAGCGGGGGGTGCAGATACGCAGTATTTT.

As to this clonotype: A read error is possible here, since a much larger clone lies one base away. The chain employs TRBV7-9 and TRBJ1-1, with D uncertain. Per the germline V gene, CDR1 is SEHNR and CDR2 is FQNEAQ (reference sequence). With 5 bases removed from V and 1 base from J, the gap between germline ends came to 8 bases. CDR3 length: 13 residues. The CDR3 loop reads CASSLPQNTEAFF. CDR3 DNA sequence: TGTGCCAGCAGCCTCCCCCAGAACACTGAAGCTTTCTTT.

This clonotype was counted ten times or more. This chain connects TRBV7-2 to TRBJ2-1; 10 bases fit TRBD2. This CDR3 has 12 amino acids. V dropped 8 bases and J dropped 5; count of bases not matched to a gene: 0. The germline gives CDR1 SGHTA, CDR2 FQGNSA. CDR3 protein: CASGLADNEQFF. CDR3 bases: TGTGCCAGCGGACTAGCGGACAATGAGCAGTTCTTC.

V gene TRBV7-3 combines with J gene TRBJ2-3; 7 bases match TRBD1. Trimming at V came to 5 bases and at J to 1 base, leaving 9 bases not matched to a gene. The CDR3 totals 16 residues. The V gene's germline CDR1 is SGHTA and CDR2 FQGTGA. The chain's CDR3 is CASSPDRARGTDTQYF. The CDR3 DNA follows: TGTGCCAGCAGCCCTGACAGGGCCCGTGGCACAGATACGCAGTATTTT.

The V and J genes are TRBV5-4 and TRBJ1-6; tentative D call: TRBD1 (5 bases). The V gene lost 5 bases and the J gene lost 5 bases, with 11 bases spanning the gap. The CDR3 covers 14 residues. The germline V gene has CDR1 SGHNT and CDR2 YYREEE (reference sequence). CDR3 in DNA: TGTGCCAGCAGGTATCGGGACGATAATTCACCCCTCCACTTT. Translation: CASRYRDDNSPLHF.

This clonotype was seen a handful of times. The chain links TRBV5-6 to TRBJ2-2, with D possibly TRBD1 on 6 matching bases. Trimming took off 1 base at V and 3 bases at J, with 10 bases between the two ends. The CDR3 runs 15 residues. Germline V CDR1 and CDR2: SGHDT, YYEEEE. CDR3: CASSLWGQYTGELFF. The CDR3 bases are TGTGCCAGCAGCTTGTGGGGGCAGTACACCGGGGAGCTGTTTTTT.

Only a few counts were recorded for this clonotype. DNA of the CDR3: TGTGCCAGCATGCCAGCCTCCACAGATACGCAGTATTTT. It encodes CASMPASTDTQYF. The chain has TRBV7-6 and TRBJ2-3; D gene uncertain. The CDR3 loop spans 13 amino acids. Trimming shortened V by 7 bases and J by 2 bases, and 10 bases separated the two germline ends. Germline V CDR1 and CDR2: SGHVS, FNYEAQ.

This clonotype appeared a few times. This chain uses TRBV6-5 with TRBJ2-7; D not resolved. Trimming left V 0 bases short and J 4 bases short, with 16 bases between. In germline, CDR1 is MNHEY, CDR2 SVGAGI. This CDR3 has 16 amino acids. CDR3 DNA sequence: TGTGCCAGCAGTTACTCGGATTCCGGGCCCTATTACGAGCAGTACTTC. It yields the protein CASSYSDSGPYYEQYF.